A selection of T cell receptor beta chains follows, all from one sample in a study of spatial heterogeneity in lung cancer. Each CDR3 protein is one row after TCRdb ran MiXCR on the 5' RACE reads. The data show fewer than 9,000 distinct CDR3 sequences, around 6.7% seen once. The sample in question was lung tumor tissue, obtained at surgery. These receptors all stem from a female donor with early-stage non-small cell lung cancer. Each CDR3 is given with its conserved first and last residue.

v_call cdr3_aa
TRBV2 CASSGTGGYSGANVLTF
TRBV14 CASSRDRDSGANVLTF
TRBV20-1 CSAKLRETSTDTQYF
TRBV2 CASSDRVRTEAFF
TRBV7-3 CASSLDSSYNEQFF
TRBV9 CASSVVSGEGPYTQYF
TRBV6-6 CASSAGTKQYF
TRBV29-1 CSSTKAQYTDTQYF
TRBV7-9 CASSRGQVGVGYTF
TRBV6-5 CASRPTYSGGYTF
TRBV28 CALRAGGTDTQYF
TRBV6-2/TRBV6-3 CASSLSTARGNQPQHF
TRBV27 CASRDQGAGGKLFF
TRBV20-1 CSATAEGWNTDTQYF
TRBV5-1 CASSLAPQGISSYNEQFF
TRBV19 CASSTPRTGRQETQYF
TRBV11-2 CASRYREAGGPGKETQYF
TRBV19 CASTLLTVGYTEAFF
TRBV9 CASSNTGYQETQYF
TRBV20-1 CSALAGLENEQFF
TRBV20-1 CSARLGSSYEQYF
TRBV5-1 CASSASPGTGELFF
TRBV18 CASSPPGQGVRNEQFF
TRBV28 CASSGELVGEKLFF
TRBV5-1 CASSGGQNEAFF
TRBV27 CASSYAGLAGGGSGANVLTF
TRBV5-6 CASSLWGIHEQFF
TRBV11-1 CASSFSTTNEKLFF
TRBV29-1 CSGSQGTTEAFF
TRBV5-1 CASSWSDINTEAFF
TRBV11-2 CASSTMKGLAMEQFF
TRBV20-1 CSARGLADYEQYF
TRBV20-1 CSARDRTGGQTQYF
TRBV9 CASSVDQGHYEQYF
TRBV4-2 CASSQELAGGIRGETQYF
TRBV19 CASSILSGSGVTQYF
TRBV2 CASSLGYQETQYF
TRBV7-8 CASSLPGGYEQYF
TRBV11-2 CASSSSGGAPQHF
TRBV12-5 CASGRGHLAKNIQYF
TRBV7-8 CASSSGRISPLHF
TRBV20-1 CSASPPSGVYNEQFF
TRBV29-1 CSVQIRGGRNNEQFF
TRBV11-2 CASRRLGTRETQYF
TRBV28 CASSPRGDLQKFF
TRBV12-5 CASGLVGALNTEAFF
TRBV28 CATLPTGGTQYF
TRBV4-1 CASSQEGAGKVSDTQYF
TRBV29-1 CSVEDQGGPARTQYF
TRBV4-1 CASSQASSGGTYEQYF
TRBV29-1 CSVSWTPYNEQFF